The 12 T cell receptor beta chains below were found in one sample sequenced in a study of blood T cells in healthy people across ages. PCR was performed a second time for about 7 to 11 cycles using a sample-barcoded 5' primer and a J-beta primer mix. Via MiXCR, TCRdb re-called the 5' RACE reads, giving one row per CDR3 protein. The repertoire has roughly 900,000 distinct CDR3 sequences, 29% of them found once; the top ten carry approximately 15%. The sequenced sample was blood. All receptors come from an elderly woman in good health.

J is TRBJ2-5 and V is TRBV5-5; 10 bases fit TRBD2. From germline, CDR1 is SGHKS and CDR2 YYEKEE (reference sequence). The CDR3 is 16 amino acids. Trimming at V came to 3 bases and at J to 5 bases, leaving 10 bases not matched to a gene. The CDR3 region is CASSSSSGGAEETQYF. CDR3 coding DNA: TGTGCCAGCAGCTCCTCTAGCGGGGGAGCCGAGGAGACCCAGTACTTC. Variable domain in full (rest from reference TRBV5-5 and TRBJ2-5): DAGVTQSPTHLIKTRGQQVTLRCSPISGHKSVSWYQQVLGQGPQFIFQYYEKEERGRGNFPDRFSARQFPNYSSELNVNALLLGDSALYLCASSSSSGGAEETQYFGPGTRLLVL.

V is TRBV11-2 and J is TRBJ2-1; 12 nucleotides align to TRBD2. The trim removed 5 bases at V and 5 bases at J, leaving 7 bases unmatched. From germline, CDR1 is SGHAT and CDR2 FQNNGV. CDR3 length: 16 residues. CDR3 bases: TGTGCCAGCAGCCACCTAGCGGGGGGGGACAACAATGAGCAGTTCTTC. Translated, it gives CASSHLAGGDNNEQFF. The full variable domain, completed using reference TRBV11-2 and TRBJ2-1, is EAGVAQSPRYKIIEKRQSVAFWCNPISGHATLYWYQQILGQGPKLLIQFQNNGVVDDSQLPKDRFSAERLKGVDSTLKIQPAKLEDSAVYLCASSHLAGGDNNEQFFGPGTRLTVL.

This clonotype was seen more than once but under ten times. The rearrangement joins TRBV7-9 to TRBJ2-6; D may be TRBD1 (5 bases). Germline V lookup: CDR1 SEHNR, CDR2 FQNEAQ (reference sequence). There are 18 residues in the CDR3. V gave up 2 bases and J gave up 1 base, with 15 bases separating them. For the CDR3, the DNA is TGTGCCAGCAGCTTAATGGGGCAGCGATCATCTGGGGCCAACGTCCTGACTTTC. Translated: CASSLMGQRSSGANVLTF.

Comments on this clonotype: A single base separates this from a much larger clone, so it may be a read error. The chain links TRBV11-2 to TRBJ2-6; D may be TRBD1 (5 bases). Per the germline V gene, CDR1 is SGHAT and CDR2 is FQNNGV. CDR3 length: 19 amino acids. In nucleotides, the CDR3 is TGTGCCAGCAGCTTACGCCAAAAGACAGCTCACTCTGGGGCCAACGTCCGGACTTTC. The encoded protein is CASSLRQKTAHSGANVRTF. Together with reference TRBV11-2 and TRBJ2-6, the CDR3 gives the full variable domain: EAGVAQSPRYKIIEKRQSVAFWCNPISGHATLYWYQQILGQGPKLLIQFQNNGVVDDSQLPKDRFSAERLKGVDSTLKIQPAKLEDSAVYLCASSLRQKTAHSGANVRTFGAGSRLTVL.

This clonotype was found many times. The rearrangement uses TRBV20-1 and TRBJ1-6; 8 nucleotides agree with TRBD1. Germline V lookup: CDR1 DFQATT, CDR2 SNEGSKA (reference sequence). The CDR3 sequence is 15 residues long. The V gene end was trimmed by 4 bases and the J gene end by 6 bases; junction bases not matched to a gene: 8. The CDR3, as DNA: TGCAGTGCTACCCCCTCGGGACAGGTTAATTCACCCCTCCACTTT. Translation gives CSATPSGQVNSPLHF.

The rearrangement uses TRBV3-1 and TRBJ1-2, with D perhaps matching TRBD1 (5 bases). The CDR3 runs 16 residues. Trimming took off 1 base at V and 4 bases at J, with 16 bases between the two ends. CDR1 is LGHDT and CDR2 is YNNKEL in the germline V gene (reference sequence). CDR3 nucleotides: TGTGCCAGCAGCCAAGGACATGCGACAGTAAGCTATGGCTACACCTTC. It yields the protein CASSQGHATVSYGYTF.

This clonotype was picked up a small number of times. V gene TRBV20-1 combines with J gene TRBJ1-5; 10 nucleotides match TRBD1. Germline loops: CDR1 DFQATT, CDR2 SNEGSKA (reference sequence). The CDR3 is 13 residues long. The J segment lost 9 bases and the V segment lost 5 bases, leaving 7 bases of the junction unmatched. CDR3 DNA: TGCAGTGCTGTCCCTGGACAGGGGGGGCCCCAGCATTTT. This codes for CSAVPGQGGPQHF.

This clonotype came up many times. The chain links TRBV20-1 to TRBJ2-1, with TRBD2 identical over 9 bases. CDR1 and CDR2 from the germline V gene are DFQATT and SNEGSKA (reference sequence). This CDR3 is built from 16 residues. V dropped 5 bases and J dropped 3; count of bases not matched to a gene: 11. The CDR3 sequence: CSAGGLSGGNYNEQFF. CDR3 sequence (DNA): TGCAGTGCTGGGGGACTTAGCGGGGGAAACTACAATGAGCAGTTCTTC.

This clonotype was counted once. The chain carries TRBV2 and TRBJ2-5; 13 positions agree with TRBD2. CDR1 SNHLY and CDR2 FYNNEI come from the germline V gene. The V gene end was trimmed by 7 bases and the J gene end by 11 bases; junction bases not matched to a gene: 10. The CDR3 runs 14 residues. The CDR3 DNA is TGTGCCAGCAATGGACGGACTAGCGGGGGCATACAGTACTTC. Translation: CASNGRTSGGIQYF.

This clonotype was observed a handful of times. A much larger clonotype is one base distant, so this may be a read error. CDR3 DNA: TGTGCCAGCAGCCCTTATCCGGGACTAGTCATCAATGAGCAGTACTTC. Its translation: CASSPYPGLVINEQYF. This chain joins TRBV14 and TRBJ2-5; TRBD2 matches 8 bases. V trimming: 4 bases; J trimming: 11 bases; junction bases outside the gene matches: 18. CDR3 size: 16 residues. Germline V gene lookup returns CDR1 SGHDN and CDR2 FVKESK. Looking up the rest from reference TRBV14 and TRBJ2-5 gives the full variable domain: EAGVTQFPSHSVIEKGQTVTLRCDPISGHDNLYWYRRVMGKEIKFLLHFVKESKQDESGMPNNRFLAERTGGTYSTLKVQPAELEDSGVYFCASSPYPGLVINEQYFGPGTRLLVL.

There are a few counts of this clonotype. The gene calls are TRBV7-2 and TRBJ1-6; TRBD1 matches at 7 bases. The V segment lost 5 bases and the J segment 2 bases; nucleotides outside the gene matches: 12. The CDR3 totals 18 residues. The germline V gene encodes CDR1 SGHTA and CDR2 FQGNSA. The CDR3 bases are TGTGCCAGCAGCCATGAAGGGGGCACGCTTCCCTATAATTCACCCCTCCACTTT. It is translated as CASSHEGGTLPYNSPLHF. Supplemented by reference TRBV7-2 and TRBJ1-6, the full variable domain reads GAGVSQSPSNKVTEKGKDVELRCDPISGHTALYWYRQSLGQGLEFLIYFQGNSAPDKSGLPSDRFSAERTGGSVSTLTIQRTQQEDSAVYLCASSHEGGTLPYNSPLHFGNGTRLTVT.

This clonotype was seen many times. The CDR3 nucleotides are TGCAGTGCGAGCAGGGGGAGAAGCTCCTACAATGAGCAGTTCTTC. This translates into CSASRGRSSYNEQFF. V is TRBV20-1 and J is TRBJ2-1; 7 bases are a match to TRBD1. The CDR3 is made up of 15 amino acids. CDR1 and CDR2 from the germline V gene are DFQATT and SNEGSKA (reference sequence). With 6 bases clipped from V and 0 bases from J, the junction kept 8 bases outside the gene matches.